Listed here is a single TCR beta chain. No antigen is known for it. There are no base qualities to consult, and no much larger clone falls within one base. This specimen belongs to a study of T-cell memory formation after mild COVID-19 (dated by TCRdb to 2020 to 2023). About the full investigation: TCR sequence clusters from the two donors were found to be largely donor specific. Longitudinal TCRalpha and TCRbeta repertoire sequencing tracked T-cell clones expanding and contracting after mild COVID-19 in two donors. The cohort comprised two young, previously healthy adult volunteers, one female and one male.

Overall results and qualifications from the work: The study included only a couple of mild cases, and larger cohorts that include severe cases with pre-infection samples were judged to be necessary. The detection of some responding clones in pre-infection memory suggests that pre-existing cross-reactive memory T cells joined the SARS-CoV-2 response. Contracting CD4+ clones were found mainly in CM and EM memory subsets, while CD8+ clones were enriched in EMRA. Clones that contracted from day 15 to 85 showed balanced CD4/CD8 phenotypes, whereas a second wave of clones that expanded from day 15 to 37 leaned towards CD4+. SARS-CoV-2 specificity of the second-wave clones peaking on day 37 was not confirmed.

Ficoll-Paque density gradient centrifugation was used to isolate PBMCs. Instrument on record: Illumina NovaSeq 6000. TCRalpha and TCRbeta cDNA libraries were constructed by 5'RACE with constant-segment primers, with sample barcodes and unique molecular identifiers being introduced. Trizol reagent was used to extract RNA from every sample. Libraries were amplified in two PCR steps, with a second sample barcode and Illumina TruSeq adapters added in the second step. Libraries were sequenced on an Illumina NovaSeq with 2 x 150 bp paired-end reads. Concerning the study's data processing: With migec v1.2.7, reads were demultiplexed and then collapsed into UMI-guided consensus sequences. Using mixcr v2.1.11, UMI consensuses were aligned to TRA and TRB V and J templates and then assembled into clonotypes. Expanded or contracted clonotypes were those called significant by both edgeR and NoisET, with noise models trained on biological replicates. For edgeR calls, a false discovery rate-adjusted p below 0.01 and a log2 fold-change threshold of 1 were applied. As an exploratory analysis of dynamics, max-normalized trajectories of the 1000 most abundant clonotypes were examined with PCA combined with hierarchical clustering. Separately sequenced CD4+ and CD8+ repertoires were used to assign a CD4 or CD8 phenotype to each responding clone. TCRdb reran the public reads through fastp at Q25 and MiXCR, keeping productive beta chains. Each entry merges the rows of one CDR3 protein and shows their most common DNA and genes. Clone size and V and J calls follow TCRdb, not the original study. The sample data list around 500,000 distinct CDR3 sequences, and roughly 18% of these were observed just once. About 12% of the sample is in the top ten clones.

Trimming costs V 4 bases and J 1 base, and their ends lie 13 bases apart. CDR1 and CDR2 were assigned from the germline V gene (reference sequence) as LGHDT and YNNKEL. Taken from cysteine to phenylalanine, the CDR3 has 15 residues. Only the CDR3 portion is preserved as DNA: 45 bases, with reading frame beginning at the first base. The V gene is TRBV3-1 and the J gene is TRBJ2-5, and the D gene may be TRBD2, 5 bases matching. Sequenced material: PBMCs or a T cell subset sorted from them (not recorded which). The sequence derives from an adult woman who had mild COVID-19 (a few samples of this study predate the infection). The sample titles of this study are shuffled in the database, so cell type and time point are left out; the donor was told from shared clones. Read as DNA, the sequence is TGTGCCAGCAGCCCTCGGAGGAGCGGCCAAGAGACCCAGTACTTC. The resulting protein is CASSPRRSGQETQYF.